This is a list of T cell receptor beta chains from one sample in a study of early T cells in non-severe SARS-CoV-2 infection. TCRdb re-called the 5' RACE reads through MiXCR, storing one row per CDR3 protein. The sample yields around 46,000 distinct CDR3 sequences, around 5.2% seen once. The sample comprised whole blood. The origin of the receptors is an adult who was a healthcare worker with PCR-confirmed SARS-CoV-2 infection or an uninfected control (not recorded which). CDR3s include the opening cysteine and the closing phenylalanine or tryptophan. The D gene is left open where the match is weak. Clone size is not always given. Where it is, it says once, few, many or a class for expanded clones.

j_call: TRBJ2-1; clone_size: few; d_call: NA; v_call: TRBV7-2; cdr3_aa: CASSEIGEQFF; cdr3_nt: TGTGCCAGCAGCGAGATAGGCGAGCAGTTCTTC
j_call: TRBJ2-1; clone_size: many; d_call: NA; v_call: TRBV7-9; cdr3_aa: CASSTPSGQTFSYNEQFF; cdr3_nt: TGTGCCAGCAGCACACCAAGTGGACAGACCTTCTCCTACAATGAGCAGTTCTTC
j_call: TRBJ2-3; clone_size: few; d_call: NA; v_call: TRBV27; cdr3_aa: CASRVVSSTDTQYF; cdr3_nt: TGTGCCAGCAGGGTGGTTTCAAGCACAGATACGCAGTATTTT
j_call: TRBJ1-1; clone_size: many; d_call: NA; v_call: TRBV29-1; cdr3_aa: CSAQPHRGGTEAFF; cdr3_nt: TGCAGCGCACAACCCCACCGTGGGGGAACTGAAGCTTTCTTT
j_call: TRBJ1-2; clone_size: many; d_call: TRBD1; v_call: TRBV20-1; cdr3_aa: CSATQGAVLTF; cdr3_nt: TGCAGTGCGACACAGGGGGCGGTTCTCACCTTC
j_call: TRBJ2-2; clone_size: NA; d_call: NA; v_call: TRBV9; cdr3_aa: CASSVDGVHGGELFF; cdr3_nt: TGTGCCAGCAGCGTAGATGGAGTCCACGGCGGGGAGCTGTTTTTT
j_call: TRBJ2-7; clone_size: many; d_call: NA; v_call: TRBV7-9; cdr3_aa: CASSSHYEQYF; cdr3_nt: TGTGCCAGCAGCTCCCACTACGAGCAGTACTTC
j_call: TRBJ2-7; clone_size: NA; d_call: TRBD2; v_call: TRBV6-1; cdr3_aa: CASSDPSGSYEQYF; cdr3_nt: TGTGCCAGCAGTGACCCTAGCGGGAGCTACGAGCAGTACTTC
j_call: TRBJ2-7; clone_size: few; d_call: NA; v_call: TRBV10-2; cdr3_aa: CASRAERSSYEQYF; cdr3_nt: TGCGCCAGCCGAGCGGAGAGGAGCTCCTACGAGCAGTACTTC
j_call: TRBJ2-7; clone_size: many; d_call: NA; v_call: TRBV29-1; cdr3_aa: CSGPGEKDSHEQYF; cdr3_nt: TGCAGCGGACCCGGTGAGAAGGATTCCCACGAGCAGTACTTC
j_call: TRBJ2-7; clone_size: many; d_call: NA; v_call: TRBV6-6; cdr3_aa: CASSYTPAYEQYF; cdr3_nt: TGTGCCAGCAGTTATACCCCGGCCTACGAGCAGTACTTC
j_call: TRBJ2-1; clone_size: few; d_call: NA; v_call: TRBV9; cdr3_aa: CASSTQTEQFF; cdr3_nt: TGTGCCAGCAGCACCCAGACAGAACAGTTCTTC
j_call: TRBJ2-3; clone_size: few; d_call: NA; v_call: TRBV12-3/TRBV12-4; cdr3_aa: CASSPPEPSTDTQYF; cdr3_nt: TGTGCCAGCAGTCCGCCGGAGCCTAGCACAGATACGCAGTATTTT
j_call: TRBJ2-1; clone_size: many; d_call: TRBD2; v_call: TRBV7-2; cdr3_aa: CASSSGTIPPIF; cdr3_nt: TGTGCCAGCAGCTCCGGGACTATCCCCCCGATCTTC
j_call: TRBJ1-1; clone_size: many; d_call: NA; v_call: TRBV7-2; cdr3_aa: CASSLYGYEAFF; cdr3_nt: TGTGCCAGCAGCTTATACGGCTATGAAGCTTTCTTT
j_call: TRBJ2-5; clone_size: many; d_call: TRBD2; v_call: TRBV29-1; cdr3_aa: CSVDASGGQTQYF; cdr3_nt: TGCAGCGTTGATGCTAGCGGGGGGCAGACCCAGTACTTC
j_call: TRBJ2-3; clone_size: many; d_call: NA; v_call: TRBV10-3; cdr3_aa: CAISRSDSGTDTQYF; cdr3_nt: TGTGCCATCAGTCGTTCAGACTCAGGCACAGATACGCAGTATTTT
j_call: TRBJ1-1; clone_size: many; d_call: NA; v_call: TRBV3-1; cdr3_aa: CASSQRWGRGSTEAFF; cdr3_nt: TGTGCCAGCAGCCAACGATGGGGGAGGGGTTCCACTGAAGCTTTCTTT
j_call: TRBJ2-3; clone_size: many; d_call: TRBD2; v_call: TRBV7-2; cdr3_aa: CASSLAGTSVGTDTQYF; cdr3_nt: TGTGCCAGCAGCTTAGCCGGGACTAGCGTCGGCACAGATACGCAGTATTTT
j_call: TRBJ2-4; clone_size: NA; d_call: NA; v_call: TRBV9; cdr3_aa: CASSVGAKNIQYF; cdr3_nt: TGTGCCAGCAGCGTAGGGGCCAAAAACATTCAGTACTTC
j_call: TRBJ2-7; clone_size: many; d_call: TRBD1; v_call: TRBV13; cdr3_aa: CASSSGPYRGESSYEQYF; cdr3_nt: TGTGCCAGCAGCTCTGGACCCTACAGGGGCGAAAGCTCCTACGAGCAGTACTTC
j_call: TRBJ2-1; clone_size: many; d_call: TRBD2; v_call: TRBV12-3/TRBV12-4; cdr3_aa: CASSLLLAGGTYNEQFF; cdr3_nt: TGTGCCAGCAGCCTGCTCCTAGCGGGGGGAACCTACAATGAGCAGTTCTTC
j_call: TRBJ1-3; clone_size: many; d_call: NA; v_call: TRBV7-9; cdr3_aa: CASSLSGDSGNTIYF; cdr3_nt: TGTGCCAGCAGCTTATCCGGGGACTCTGGAAACACCATATATTTT
j_call: TRBJ2-1; clone_size: many; d_call: NA; v_call: TRBV11-3; cdr3_aa: CASSWGGGVYNEQFF; cdr3_nt: TGTGCCAGCAGCTGGGGTGGCGGGGTATACAATGAGCAGTTCTTC
j_call: TRBJ1-1; clone_size: many; d_call: NA; v_call: TRBV20-1; cdr3_aa: CSARGPGVSKTEAFF; cdr3_nt: TGCAGTGCTAGGGGGCCAGGGGTTTCGAAAACTGAAGCTTTCTTT
j_call: TRBJ1-2; clone_size: few; d_call: NA; v_call: TRBV12-3/TRBV12-4; cdr3_aa: CASSFGAQGYGYTF; cdr3_nt: TGTGCCAGCAGTTTCGGGGCGCAGGGCTATGGCTACACCTTC
j_call: TRBJ2-1; clone_size: many; d_call: TRBD2; v_call: TRBV6-5; cdr3_aa: CASTKTSGPNNEQFF; cdr3_nt: TGTGCCAGCACCAAGACTAGCGGGCCTAACAATGAGCAGTTCTTC
j_call: TRBJ2-7; clone_size: many; d_call: TRBD2; v_call: TRBV6-5; cdr3_aa: CASTTPGGTYEQYF; cdr3_nt: TGTGCCAGCACCACACCGGGGGGAACCTACGAGCAGTACTTC
j_call: TRBJ2-1; clone_size: NA; d_call: NA; v_call: TRBV9; cdr3_aa: CASSVGTAPFEQFF; cdr3_nt: TGTGCCAGCAGCGTAGGGACAGCCCCTTTCGAGCAGTTCTTC
j_call: TRBJ1-1; clone_size: NA; d_call: NA; v_call: TRBV11-2; cdr3_aa: CASSEGTLRNTEAFF; cdr3_nt: TGTGCCAGCAGCGAAGGGACGCTCCGAAACACTGAAGCTTTCTTT
j_call: TRBJ2-5; clone_size: many; d_call: NA; v_call: TRBV6-6; cdr3_aa: CASSYSRETQYF; cdr3_nt: TGTGCCAGCAGTTACAGTCGAGAGACCCAGTACTTC
j_call: TRBJ1-4; clone_size: few; d_call: NA; v_call: TRBV7-6; cdr3_aa: CASSLPHEKLFF; cdr3_nt: TGTGCCAGCAGCCTACCGCATGAAAAACTGTTTTTT
j_call: TRBJ2-7; clone_size: NA; d_call: TRBD1; v_call: TRBV20-1; cdr3_aa: CSGSKQGVNEQYF; cdr3_nt: TGCAGTGGGTCGAAGCAGGGGGTAAACGAGCAGTACTTC
j_call: TRBJ2-1; clone_size: NA; d_call: TRBD2; v_call: TRBV20-1; cdr3_aa: CSARGASGSSYNEQFF; cdr3_nt: TGCAGTGCTAGAGGGGCTAGCGGTAGCTCCTACAATGAGCAGTTCTTC
j_call: TRBJ2-1; clone_size: many; d_call: NA; v_call: TRBV13; cdr3_aa: CASSSPIIYEQFF; cdr3_nt: TGTGCCAGCAGCTCGCCAATCATATATGAGCAGTTCTTC
j_call: TRBJ2-5; clone_size: many; d_call: NA; v_call: TRBV7-6; cdr3_aa: CASSLYGTQGETQYF; cdr3_nt: TGTGCCAGCAGCTTATACGGGACACAAGGGGAGACCCAGTACTTC
j_call: TRBJ2-7; clone_size: many; d_call: NA; v_call: TRBV5-1; cdr3_aa: CASSLGQPGRIEQYF; cdr3_nt: TGCGCCAGCAGCTTGGGGCAACCCGGCCGCATCGAGCAGTACTTC
j_call: TRBJ2-3; clone_size: few; d_call: TRBD2; v_call: TRBV6-6; cdr3_aa: CAGAGGAPSTDTQYF; cdr3_nt: TGTGCCGGGGCCGGGGGGGCCCCCAGCACAGATACGCAGTATTTT
j_call: TRBJ2-7; clone_size: few; d_call: TRBD2; v_call: TRBV20-1; cdr3_aa: CSALTSGDPYEQYF; cdr3_nt: TGCAGTGCTTTGACTAGCGGGGACCCCTACGAGCAGTACTTC
j_call: TRBJ1-2; clone_size: many; d_call: NA; v_call: TRBV10-3; cdr3_aa: CAISVGTEYGYTF; cdr3_nt: TGTGCCATCAGTGTAGGGACGGAATATGGCTACACCTTC
j_call: TRBJ2-7; clone_size: NA; d_call: NA; v_call: TRBV7-9; cdr3_aa: CASSLSNPEQYF; cdr3_nt: TGTGCCAGCAGCTTATCCAACCCCGAGCAGTACTTC
j_call: TRBJ1-3; clone_size: NA; d_call: NA; v_call: TRBV6-1; cdr3_aa: CATLARGSGNTIYF; cdr3_nt: TGTGCCACCCTCGCCAGGGGCTCTGGAAACACCATATATTTT
j_call: TRBJ2-7; clone_size: many; d_call: TRBD2; v_call: TRBV6-1; cdr3_aa: CASSEAQRGSEQYF; cdr3_nt: TGTGCCAGCAGTGAAGCGCAGCGGGGAAGCGAGCAGTACTTC
j_call: TRBJ2-4; clone_size: many; d_call: NA; v_call: TRBV7-9; cdr3_aa: CASSLGGPNIQYF; cdr3_nt: TGTGCCAGCAGCTTAGGGGGGCCAAACATTCAGTACTTC
j_call: TRBJ2-2; clone_size: few; d_call: TRBD2; v_call: TRBV9; cdr3_aa: CASSPPGLAGGPLTGELFF; cdr3_nt: TGTGCCAGCAGCCCTCCGGGACTAGCGGGGGGGCCTCTCACCGGGGAGCTGTTTTTT
j_call: TRBJ2-7; clone_size: many; d_call: NA; v_call: TRBV7-2; cdr3_aa: CASSFSRASYEQYF; cdr3_nt: TGTGCCAGCAGCTTTTCCAGGGCCTCCTACGAGCAGTACTTC
j_call: TRBJ2-7; clone_size: many; d_call: TRBD1; v_call: TRBV7-9; cdr3_aa: CASSQDRGRDEQYF; cdr3_nt: TGTGCCAGCAGCCAGGACAGGGGGCGCGACGAGCAGTACTTC